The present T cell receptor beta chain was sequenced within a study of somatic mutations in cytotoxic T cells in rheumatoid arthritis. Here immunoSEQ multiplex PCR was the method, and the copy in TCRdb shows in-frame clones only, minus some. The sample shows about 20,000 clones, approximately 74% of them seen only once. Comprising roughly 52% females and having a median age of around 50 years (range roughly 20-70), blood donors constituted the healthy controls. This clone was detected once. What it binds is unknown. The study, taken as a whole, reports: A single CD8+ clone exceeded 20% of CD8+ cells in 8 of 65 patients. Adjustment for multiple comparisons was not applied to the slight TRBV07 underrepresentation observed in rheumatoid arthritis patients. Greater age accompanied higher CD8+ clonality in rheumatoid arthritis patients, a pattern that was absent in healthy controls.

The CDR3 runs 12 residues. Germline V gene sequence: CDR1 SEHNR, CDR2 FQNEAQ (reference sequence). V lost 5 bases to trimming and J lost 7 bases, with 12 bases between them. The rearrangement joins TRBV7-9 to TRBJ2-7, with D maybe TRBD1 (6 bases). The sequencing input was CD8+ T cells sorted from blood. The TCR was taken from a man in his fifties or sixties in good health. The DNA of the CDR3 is TGTGCCAGCAGCGAAACTACAGGGGAGCAGTACTTC. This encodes CASSETTGEQYF.